The 10 T cell receptor beta chains listed next were all sequenced from one sample in a study of memory CD4+ T cells and cytomegalovirus serostatus. The assay was immunoSEQ multiplex PCR, and TCRdb's table has in-frame clones only and misses some. The profile shows more than 45,000 clones, about 81% of them singletons. Single viable CD3+CD4+CD8-CD45RO+ cells were sorted as the memory CD4+ T cells. Sequenced material: memory CD4+ T cells from blood. These receptors were collected from an adult in good health and CMV-seronegative.

This chain links TRBV14 with TRBJ1-1, with TRBD1 as a possible D gene (6 bases). This CDR3 is 14 amino acids long. The V end lost 1 base, the J end lost 5 bases, and 11 bases lay between the germline ends. CDR1 is SGHDN, CDR2 FVKESK, per germline. This chain's CDR3 is CASSQVKGGTEAFF. Here the CDR3 DNA reads TGTGCCAGCAGCCAAGTCAAAGGGGGAACTGAAGCTTTCTTT.

The gene calls are TRBV27 and TRBJ1-5; possibly TRBD1 for D (5 bases). V shed 5 bases and J shed 4 bases, with 30 bases lying between them. This CDR3 spans 20 amino acids. Per germline, CDR1 MNHEY and CDR2 SMNVEV (reference sequence). The CDR3 DNA is TGTGCCAGCAGTCGCAACCCGCAAATGGGGCCCTTGATTAGGAATCAGCCCCAGCATTTT. It translates to CASSRNPQMGPLIRNQPQHF.

The V call is TRBV7-2, the J call TRBJ1-4; 8 nucleotides match TRBD1. CDR3 size: 16 residues. The V gene end was trimmed by 5 bases and the J gene end by 3 bases; junction bases not matched to a gene: 8. Germline V gives CDR1 SGHTA, CDR2 FQGNSA. CDR3 DNA: TGTGCCAGCAGCCCACGGAGACAGGGGCCTAATGAAAAACTGTTTTTT. Protein: CASSPRRQGPNEKLFF. The full variable domain, its missing parts supplied by reference TRBV7-2 and TRBJ1-4, is GAGVSQSPSNKVTEKGKDVELRCDPISGHTALYWYRQSLGQGLEFLIYFQGNSAPDKSGLPSDRFSAERTGGSVSTLTIQRTQQEDSAVYLCASSPRRQGPNEKLFFGSGTQLSVL.

The chain employs TRBV7-2 and TRBJ1-1; tentative D call: TRBD1 (6 bases). The ends were cut back, 5 bases at V and 1 base at J, with 14 bases in the middle. The length of the CDR3 is 15 residues. Germline V CDR1 and CDR2: SGHTA, FQGNSA. CDR3 sequence: CASSPDRNTNTEAFF. CDR3 in DNA: TGTGCCAGCAGCCCGGACAGAAACACGAACACTGAAGCTTTCTTT. The full variable domain, its missing parts supplied by reference TRBV7-2 and TRBJ1-1, is GAGVSQSPSNKVTEKGKDVELRCDPISGHTALYWYRQSLGQGLEFLIYFQGNSAPDKSGLPSDRFSAERTGGSVSTLTIQRTQQEDSAVYLCASSPDRNTNTEAFFGQGTRLTVV.

J is TRBJ2-6 and V is TRBV28; D call uncertain. The CDR3 length is 14 residues. The germline V gene has CDR1 MDHEN and CDR2 SYDVKM. V lost 6 bases and J lost 0, with 6 bases in between. CDR3 sequence: CASRTRSGANVLTF. The CDR3 bases are TGTGCCAGCAGAACTCGCTCTGGGGCCAACGTCCTGACTTTC.

This clone was observed a handful of times. The rearrangement uses TRBV19 and TRBJ1-4, with no clear D. CDR1 LNHDA and CDR2 SQIVND come from the germline V gene (reference sequence). Trimming removed 3 bases at V and 4 bases at J, with 12 bases between. The CDR3 loop spans 15 amino acids. CDR3 in DNA: TGTGCCAGTAGTATTGGAGGGCGGTTTAATGAAAAACTGTTTTTT. Residues: CASSIGGRFNEKLFF.

The chain recombines TRBV5-6 with TRBJ2-1, with D maybe TRBD2 (7 bases). The germline V gene encodes CDR1 SGHDT and CDR2 YYEEEE. Trimming pared 4 bases from V and 11 bases from J, leaving 19 bases between. The CDR3 contains 14 residues. In DNA form, the CDR3 reads TGTGCCAGCAGCGGTGGGGGGGCCCAACGACAGCAGTTCTTC. It is translated as CASSGGGAQRQQFF.

The DNA of the CDR3 is TGCGCCAGCAGCTTGGCCGGCGGGAGAGAGACCCAGTACTTC. It translates to CASSLAGGRETQYF. V gene TRBV5-1 combines with J gene TRBJ2-5; 7 bases line up with TRBD2. The J segment lost 4 bases and the V segment lost 0 bases, leaving 3 bases of the junction unmatched. Germline V lookup: CDR1 SGHRS, CDR2 YFSETQ. The CDR3 covers 14 residues.

The chain couples TRBV25-1 to TRBJ2-3, with TRBD1 matching 9 bases. The CDR3 totals 15 residues. The V gene's germline CDR1 is MGHDK and CDR2 SYGVNS. V shed 7 bases, J shed 4 bases, and the junction held 9 bases outside the gene matches. The CDR3 DNA reads TGTGCCAGCAACCCACAGGGGGCTTCCGCAGATACGCAGTATTTT. It specifies CASNPQGASADTQYF.

The chain uses TRBV4-1 and TRBJ2-5, with 11 bases matching TRBD1. With 4 bases clipped from V and 7 bases from J, the junction kept 11 bases outside the gene matches. The germline gives CDR1 MGHRA, CDR2 YSYEKL. The CDR3 length is 16 residues. In nucleotides, the CDR3 is TGCGCCAGCAGCCCGAGCCCCGGGACAGGGGGAGGGACCCAGTACTTC. Its translation is CASSPSPGTGGGTQYF.